This TCR beta chain emerged from a study of cytomegalovirus exposure and HLA in healthy donors. The CDR3 has 15 amino acids. Germline lookup yields CDR1 ENHRY and CDR2 SYGVKD. The junction had 13 bases not matched to a gene; V was cut back by 10 bases and J by 4 bases. This clone was seen just once. PCR employed 60 Vbeta and 13 Jbeta primers. Using immunoSEQ multiplex PCR, the repertoire was profiled, and TCRdb retains in-frame clones only, with some absent. Among 130,000 or so clones listed, 75% to 90% were seen once. Source material: PBMCs. The chain carries TRBV10-3 and TRBJ2-7; 10 positions agree with TRBD2. The TCR sequence derives from a young woman in good health and CMV-seropositive. As DNA, the CDR3 is TGTGCCACCACCCCAGGGGAGCGGGGGGGGTACGAGCAGTACTTC. Translation: CATTPGERGGYEQYF.